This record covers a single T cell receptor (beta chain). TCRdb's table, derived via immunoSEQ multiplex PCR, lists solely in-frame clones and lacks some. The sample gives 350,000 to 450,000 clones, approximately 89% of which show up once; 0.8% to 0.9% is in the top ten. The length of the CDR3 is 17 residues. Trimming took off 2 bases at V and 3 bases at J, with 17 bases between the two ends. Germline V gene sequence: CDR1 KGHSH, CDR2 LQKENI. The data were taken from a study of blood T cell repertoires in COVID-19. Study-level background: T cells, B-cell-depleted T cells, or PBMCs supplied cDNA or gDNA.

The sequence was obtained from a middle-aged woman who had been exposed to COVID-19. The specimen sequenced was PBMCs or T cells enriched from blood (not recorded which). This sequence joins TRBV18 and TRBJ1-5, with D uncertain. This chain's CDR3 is CASSPSRVNAPNQPQHF. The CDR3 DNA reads TGTGCCAGCTCACCATCACGGGTGAATGCCCCCAATCAGCCCCAGCATTTT. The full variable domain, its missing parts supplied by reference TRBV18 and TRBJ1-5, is NAGVMQNPRHLVRRRGQEARLRCSPMKGHSHVYWYRQLPEEGLKFMVYLQKENIIDESGMPKERFSAEFPKEGPSILRIQQVVRGDSAAYFCASSPSRVNAPNQPQHFGDGTRLSIL.